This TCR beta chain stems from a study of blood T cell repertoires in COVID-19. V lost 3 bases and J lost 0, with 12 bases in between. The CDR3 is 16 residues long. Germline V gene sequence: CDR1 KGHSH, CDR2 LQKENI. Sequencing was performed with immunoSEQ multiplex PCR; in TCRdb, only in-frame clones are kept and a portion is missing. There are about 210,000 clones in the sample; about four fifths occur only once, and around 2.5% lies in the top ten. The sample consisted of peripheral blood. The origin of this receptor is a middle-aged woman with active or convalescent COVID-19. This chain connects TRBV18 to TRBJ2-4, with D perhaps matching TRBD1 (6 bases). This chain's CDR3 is CASSPTGELAKNIQYF. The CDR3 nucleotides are TGTGCCAGCTCACCGACAGGAGAACTAGCCAAAAACATTCAGTACTTC.